The clone carrying this TCR beta chain was counted between two and nine times. This sample is drawn from a study of T cells in Graves' hyperthyroidism and ophthalmopathy. There were TCR beta CDR3 regions amplified from RNA transcripts. The HTBI primer set served for first-round RT-PCR of the TCR CDR3. TCRdb reprocessed the multiplex PCR reads with MiXCR, giving one entry per CDR3 protein. The data show 450,000 to 650,000 distinct CDR3 sequences, less than 25% seen once. The junction had 5 bases not matched to a gene; V was cut back by 1 base and J by 4 bases. The CDR3 runs to 15 residues. The source of this sequence is a man aged 18-30 years with Graves' hyperthyroidism. Source material: blood. The V and J genes are TRBV12-3 or TRBV12-4 and TRBJ1-2; 8 nucleotides line up with TRBD1. Here the CDR3 reads CASSLVGQVLYGYTF. CDR3 sequence (DNA): TGTGCCAGCAGTTTAGTGGGACAGGTCCTCTATGGCTACACCTTC.